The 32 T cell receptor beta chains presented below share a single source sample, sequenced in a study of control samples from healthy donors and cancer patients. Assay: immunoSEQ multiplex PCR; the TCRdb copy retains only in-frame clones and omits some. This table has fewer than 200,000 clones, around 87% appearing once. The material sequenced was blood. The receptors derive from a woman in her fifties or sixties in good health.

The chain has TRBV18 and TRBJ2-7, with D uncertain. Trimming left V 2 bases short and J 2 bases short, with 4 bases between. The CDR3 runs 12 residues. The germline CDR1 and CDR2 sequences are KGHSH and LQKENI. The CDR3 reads CASSPSPYEQYF. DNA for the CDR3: TGTGCCAGCTCACCATCTCCCTACGAGCAGTACTTC.

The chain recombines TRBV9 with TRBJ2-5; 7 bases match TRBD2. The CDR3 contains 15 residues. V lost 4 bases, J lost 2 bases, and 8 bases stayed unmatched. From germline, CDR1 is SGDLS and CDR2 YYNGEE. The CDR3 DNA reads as TGTGCCAGCAGCCTTCCCCTGGGGGGGCAAGAGACCCAGTACTTC. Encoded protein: CASSLPLGGQETQYF.

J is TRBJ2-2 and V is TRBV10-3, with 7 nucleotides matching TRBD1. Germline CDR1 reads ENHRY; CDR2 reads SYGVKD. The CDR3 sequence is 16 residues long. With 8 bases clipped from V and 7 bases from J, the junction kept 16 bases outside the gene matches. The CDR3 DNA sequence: TGTGCCATCCTCCTTTCACACAGGGGAGAGGGCGGGGAGCTGTTTTTT. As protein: CAILLSHRGEGGELFF.

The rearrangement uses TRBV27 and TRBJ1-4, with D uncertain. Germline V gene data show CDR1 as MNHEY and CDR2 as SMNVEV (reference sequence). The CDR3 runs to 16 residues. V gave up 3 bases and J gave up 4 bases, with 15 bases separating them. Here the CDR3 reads CASSFSGVGSNEKLFF. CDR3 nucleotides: TGTGCCAGCAGTTTTTCCGGGGTGGGAAGTAATGAAAAACTGTTTTTT.

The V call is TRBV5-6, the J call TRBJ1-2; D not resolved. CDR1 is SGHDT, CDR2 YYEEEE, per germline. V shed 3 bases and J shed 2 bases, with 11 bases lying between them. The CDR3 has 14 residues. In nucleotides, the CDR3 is TGTGCCAGCAGCTCACCTGGTGACAACTATGGCTACACCTTC. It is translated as CASSSPGDNYGYTF.

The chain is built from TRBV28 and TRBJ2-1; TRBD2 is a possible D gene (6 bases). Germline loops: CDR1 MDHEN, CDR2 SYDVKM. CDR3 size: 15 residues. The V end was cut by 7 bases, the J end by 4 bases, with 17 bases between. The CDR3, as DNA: TGTGCCAGCAATAAAGCCGGGACTGGTTACAATGAGCAGTTCTTC. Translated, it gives CASNKAGTGYNEQFF.

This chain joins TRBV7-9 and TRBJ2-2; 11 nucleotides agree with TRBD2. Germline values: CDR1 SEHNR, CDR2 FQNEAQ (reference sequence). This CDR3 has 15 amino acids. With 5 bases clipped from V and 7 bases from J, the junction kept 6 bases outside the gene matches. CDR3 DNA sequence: TGTGCCAGCAGCACTAGCGGGAGCGAGGGCGGGGAGCTGTTTTTT. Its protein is CASSTSGSEGGELFF. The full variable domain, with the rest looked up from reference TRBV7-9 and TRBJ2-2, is DTGVSQNPRHKITKRGQNVTFRCDPISEHNRLYWYRQTLGQGPEFLTYFQNEAQLEKSRLLSDRFSAERPKGSFSTLEIQRTEQGDSAMYLCASSTSGSEGGELFFGEGSRLTVL.

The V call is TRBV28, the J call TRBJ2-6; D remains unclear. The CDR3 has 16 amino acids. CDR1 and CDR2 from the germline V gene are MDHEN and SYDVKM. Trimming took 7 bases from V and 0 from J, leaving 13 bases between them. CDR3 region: CASKIGSISGANVLTF. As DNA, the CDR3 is TGTGCCAGCAAGATCGGCTCAATCTCTGGGGCCAACGTCCTGACTTTC.

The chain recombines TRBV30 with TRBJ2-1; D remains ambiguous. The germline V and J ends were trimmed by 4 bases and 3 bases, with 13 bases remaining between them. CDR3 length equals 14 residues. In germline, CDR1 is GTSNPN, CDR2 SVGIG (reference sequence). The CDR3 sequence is CAWIPPWVYNEQFF. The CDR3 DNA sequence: TGTGCCTGGATCCCTCCGTGGGTCTACAATGAGCAGTTCTTC.

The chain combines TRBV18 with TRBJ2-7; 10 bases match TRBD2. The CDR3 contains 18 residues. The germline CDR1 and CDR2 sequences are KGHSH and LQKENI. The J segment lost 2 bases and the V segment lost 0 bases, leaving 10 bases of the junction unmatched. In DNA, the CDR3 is TGTGCCAGCTCACCACCGATCGGGACTAGCGAGAGTCCCTACGAGCAGTACTTC. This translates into CASSPPIGTSESPYEQYF.

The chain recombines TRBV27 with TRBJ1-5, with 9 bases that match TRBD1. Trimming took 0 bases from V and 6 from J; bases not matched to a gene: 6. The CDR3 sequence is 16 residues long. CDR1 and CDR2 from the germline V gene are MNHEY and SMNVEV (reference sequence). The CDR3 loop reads CASSLSGTGLGQPQHF. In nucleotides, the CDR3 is TGTGCCAGCAGTTTATCGGGGACAGGGTTGGGTCAGCCCCAGCATTTT.

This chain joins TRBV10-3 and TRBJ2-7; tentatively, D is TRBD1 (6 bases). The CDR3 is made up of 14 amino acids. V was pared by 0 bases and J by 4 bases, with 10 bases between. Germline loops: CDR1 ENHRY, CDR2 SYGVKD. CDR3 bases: TGTGCCATCAGTGAGTCGAGAGGACAGTACGAGCAGTACTTC. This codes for CAISESRGQYEQYF.

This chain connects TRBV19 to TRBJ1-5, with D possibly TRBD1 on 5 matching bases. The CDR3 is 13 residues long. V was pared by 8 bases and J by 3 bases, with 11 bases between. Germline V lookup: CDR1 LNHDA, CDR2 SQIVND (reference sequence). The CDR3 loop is CASGTGNNQPQHF. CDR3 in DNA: TGTGCCAGTGGGACGGGGAACAATCAGCCCCAGCATTTT.

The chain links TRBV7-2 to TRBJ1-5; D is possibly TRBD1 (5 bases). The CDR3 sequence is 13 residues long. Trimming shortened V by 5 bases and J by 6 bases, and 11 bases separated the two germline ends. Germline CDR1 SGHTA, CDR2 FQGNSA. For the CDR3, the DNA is TGTGCCAGCAGCCGCACGGGGGTTCAGCCCCAGCATTTT. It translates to CASSRTGVQPQHF.

DNA of the CDR3: TGTGCCAGCAGCGTAGAACAGGAGAATTATGGCTACACCTTC. Encoded protein: CASSVEQENYGYTF. This chain joins TRBV9 and TRBJ1-2; TRBD1 might be the D (5 bases). Trimming shortened V by 0 bases and J by 5 bases, and 11 bases separated the two germline ends. Germline CDR1 reads SGDLS; CDR2 reads YYNGEE. The CDR3 totals 14 residues.

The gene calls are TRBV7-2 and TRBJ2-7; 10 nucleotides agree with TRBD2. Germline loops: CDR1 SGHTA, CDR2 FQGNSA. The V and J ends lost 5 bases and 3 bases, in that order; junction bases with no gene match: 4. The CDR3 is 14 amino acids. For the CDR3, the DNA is TGTGCCAGCAGCCAGACTAGCGGGCACTACGAGCAGTACTTC. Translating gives CASSQTSGHYEQYF. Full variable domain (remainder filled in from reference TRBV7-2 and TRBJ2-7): GAGVSQSPSNKVTEKGKDVELRCDPISGHTALYWYRQSLGQGLEFLIYFQGNSAPDKSGLPSDRFSAERTGGSVSTLTIQRTQQEDSAVYLCASSQTSGHYEQYFGPGTRLTVT.

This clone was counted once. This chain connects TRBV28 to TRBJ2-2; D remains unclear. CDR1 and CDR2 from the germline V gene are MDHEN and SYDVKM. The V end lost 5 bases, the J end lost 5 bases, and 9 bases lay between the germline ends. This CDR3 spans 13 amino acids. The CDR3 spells CASSPALTGELFF. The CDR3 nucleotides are TGTGCCAGCAGTCCCGCCCTTACCGGGGAGCTGTTTTTT.

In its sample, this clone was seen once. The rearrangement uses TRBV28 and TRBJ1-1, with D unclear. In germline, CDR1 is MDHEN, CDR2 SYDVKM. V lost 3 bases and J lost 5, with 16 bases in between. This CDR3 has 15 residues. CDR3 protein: CASSFLAKLETEAFF. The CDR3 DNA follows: TGTGCCAGCAGTTTTCTAGCCAAATTAGAGACTGAAGCTTTCTTT. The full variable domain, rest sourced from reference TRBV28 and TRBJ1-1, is DVKVTQSSRYLVKRTGEKVFLECVQDMDHENMFWYRQDPGLGLRLIYFSYDVKMKEKGDIPEGYSVSREKKERFSLILESASTNQTSMYLCASSFLAKLETEAFFGQGTRLTVV.

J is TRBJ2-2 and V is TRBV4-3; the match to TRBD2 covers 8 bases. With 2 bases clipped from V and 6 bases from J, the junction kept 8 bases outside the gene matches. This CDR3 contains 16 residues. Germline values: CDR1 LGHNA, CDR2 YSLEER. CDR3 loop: CASSQRTGRASGELFF. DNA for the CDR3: TGCGCCAGCAGCCAAAGGACCGGGAGGGCCTCCGGGGAGCTGTTTTTT.

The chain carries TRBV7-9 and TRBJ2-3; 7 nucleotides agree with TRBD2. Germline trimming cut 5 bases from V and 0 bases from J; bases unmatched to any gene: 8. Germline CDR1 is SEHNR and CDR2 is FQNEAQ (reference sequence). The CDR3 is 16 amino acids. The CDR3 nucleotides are TGTGCCAGCAGCCCGTTAGCGGGTCCTAGCACAGATACGCAGTATTTT. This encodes CASSPLAGPSTDTQYF.

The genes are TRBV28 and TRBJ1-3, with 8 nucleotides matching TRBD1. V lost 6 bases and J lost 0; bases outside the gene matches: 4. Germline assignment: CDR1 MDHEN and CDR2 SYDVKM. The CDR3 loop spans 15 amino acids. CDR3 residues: CASRVQGGSGNTIYF. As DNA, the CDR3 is TGTGCCAGCAGGGTACAGGGGGGCTCTGGAAACACCATATATTTT.

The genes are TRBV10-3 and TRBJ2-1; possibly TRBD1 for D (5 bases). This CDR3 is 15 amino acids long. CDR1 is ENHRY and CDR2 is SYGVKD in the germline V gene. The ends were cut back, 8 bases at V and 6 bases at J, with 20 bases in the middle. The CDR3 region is CAIQNTGVGSNEQFF. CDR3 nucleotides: TGTGCCATCCAGAACACAGGAGTAGGTAGCAATGAGCAGTTCTTC.

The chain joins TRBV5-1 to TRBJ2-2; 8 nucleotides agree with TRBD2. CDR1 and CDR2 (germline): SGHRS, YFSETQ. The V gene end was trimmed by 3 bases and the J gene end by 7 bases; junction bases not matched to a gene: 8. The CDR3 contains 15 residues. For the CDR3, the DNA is TGCGCCAGCAGCTCATTTAGCGGGACGGGCGGGGAGCTGTTTTTT. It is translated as CASSSFSGTGGELFF.

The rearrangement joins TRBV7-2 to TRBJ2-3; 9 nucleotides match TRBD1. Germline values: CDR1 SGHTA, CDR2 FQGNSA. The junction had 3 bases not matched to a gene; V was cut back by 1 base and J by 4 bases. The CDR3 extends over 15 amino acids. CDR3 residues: CASSLEGTGPDTQYF. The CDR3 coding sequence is TGTGCCAGCAGCTTAGAAGGGACAGGGCCAGATACGCAGTATTTT.

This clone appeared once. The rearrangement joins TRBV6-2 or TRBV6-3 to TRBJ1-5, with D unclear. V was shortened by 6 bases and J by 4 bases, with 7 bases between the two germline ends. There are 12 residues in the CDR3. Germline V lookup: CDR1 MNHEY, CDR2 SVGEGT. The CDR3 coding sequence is TGTGCCAGCAGCAAGGGAAATCAGCCCCAGCATTTT. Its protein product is CASSKGNQPQHF.

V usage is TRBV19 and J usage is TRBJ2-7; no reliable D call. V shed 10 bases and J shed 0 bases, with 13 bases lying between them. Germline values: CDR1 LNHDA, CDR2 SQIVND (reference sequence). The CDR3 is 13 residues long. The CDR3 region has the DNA TGTGCCACCCGCCATCCCCCCTCCTACGAGCAGTACTTC. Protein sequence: CATRHPPSYEQYF.

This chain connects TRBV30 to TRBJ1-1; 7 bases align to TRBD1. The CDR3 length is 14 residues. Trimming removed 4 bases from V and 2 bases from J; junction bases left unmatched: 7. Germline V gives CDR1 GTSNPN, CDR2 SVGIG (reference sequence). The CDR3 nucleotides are TGTGCCTGGAACCCCAAGGGGGCCAACACTGAAGCTTTCTTT. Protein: CAWNPKGANTEAFF.

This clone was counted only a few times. The CDR3 loop is CASSPRTSMAYNEQFF. The DNA of the CDR3 is TGTGCCAGCAGCCCCCGGACTAGCATGGCCTACAATGAGCAGTTCTTC. This chain uses TRBV9 with TRBJ2-1; TRBD2 agrees at 8 bases. Germline loops: CDR1 SGDLS, CDR2 YYNGEE. This CDR3 has 16 amino acids. J lost 2 bases, V lost 4 bases, and 8 bases had no gene match. Using reference TRBV9 and TRBJ2-1 for the parts outside the CDR3, the full variable domain is DSGVTQTPKHLITATGQRVTLRCSPRSGDLSVYWYQQSLDQGLQFLIQYYNGEERAKGNILERFSAQQFPDLHSELNLSSLELGDSALYFCASSPRTSMAYNEQFFGPGTRLTVL.

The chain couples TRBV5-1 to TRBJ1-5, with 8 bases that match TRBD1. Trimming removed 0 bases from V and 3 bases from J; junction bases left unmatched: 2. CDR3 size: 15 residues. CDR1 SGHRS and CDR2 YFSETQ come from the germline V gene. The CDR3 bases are TGCGCCAGCAGCTTGGAGGGACAGGTCAATCAGCCCCAGCATTTT. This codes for CASSLEGQVNQPQHF.

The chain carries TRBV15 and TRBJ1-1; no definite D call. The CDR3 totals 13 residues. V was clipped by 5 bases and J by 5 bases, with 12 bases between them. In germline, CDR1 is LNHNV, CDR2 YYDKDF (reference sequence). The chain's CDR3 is CATSYQVRTEAFF. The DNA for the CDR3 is TGTGCCACCAGCTACCAGGTTAGAACTGAAGCTTTCTTT. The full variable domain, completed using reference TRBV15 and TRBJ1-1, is DAMVIQNPRYQVTQFGKPVTLSCSQTLNHNVMYWYQQKSSQAPKLLFHYYDKDFNNEADTPDNFQSRRPNTSFCFLDIRSPGLGDTAMYLCATSYQVRTEAFFGQGTRLTVV.

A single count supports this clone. The CDR3 reads CASFGGVGNTEAFF. DNA for the CDR3: TGTGCCAGCTTTGGTGGGGTGGGGAACACTGAAGCTTTCTTT. The chain links TRBV27 to TRBJ1-1; D remains unclear. V lost 8 bases and J 1 base, leaving 14 bases between the germline ends. CDR3 length: 14 amino acids. From germline, CDR1 is MNHEY and CDR2 SMNVEV (reference sequence).

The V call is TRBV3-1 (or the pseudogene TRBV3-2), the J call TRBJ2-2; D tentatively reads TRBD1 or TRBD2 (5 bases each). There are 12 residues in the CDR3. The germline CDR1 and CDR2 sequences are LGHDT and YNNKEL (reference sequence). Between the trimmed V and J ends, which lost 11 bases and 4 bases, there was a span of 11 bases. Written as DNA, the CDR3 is TGTGCCTCACGTGGGGGCACCGGGGAGCTGTTTTTT. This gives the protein CASRGGTGELFF.